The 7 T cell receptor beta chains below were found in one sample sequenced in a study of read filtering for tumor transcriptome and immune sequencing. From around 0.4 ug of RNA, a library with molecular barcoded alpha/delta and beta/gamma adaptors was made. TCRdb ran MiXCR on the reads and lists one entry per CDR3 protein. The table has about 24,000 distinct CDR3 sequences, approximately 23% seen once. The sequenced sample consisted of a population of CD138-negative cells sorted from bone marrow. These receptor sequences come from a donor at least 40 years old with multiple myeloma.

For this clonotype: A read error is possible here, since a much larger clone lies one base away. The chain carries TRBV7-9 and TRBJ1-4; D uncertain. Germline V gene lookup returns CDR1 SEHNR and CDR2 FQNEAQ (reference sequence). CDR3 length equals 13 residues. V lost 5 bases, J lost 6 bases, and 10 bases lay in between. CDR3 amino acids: CASSPLPHEKLFF. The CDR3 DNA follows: TGTGCCAGCAGCCCCTTGCCCCATGAAAAACTGTTTTTT.

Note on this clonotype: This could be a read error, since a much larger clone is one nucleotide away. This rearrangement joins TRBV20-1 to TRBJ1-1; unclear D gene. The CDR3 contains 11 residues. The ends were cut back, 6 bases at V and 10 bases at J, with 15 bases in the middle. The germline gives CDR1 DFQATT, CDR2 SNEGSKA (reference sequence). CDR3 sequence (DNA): TGCAGTGCCCTCCGGGCGGAGGGAGCTTTCTTT. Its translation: CSALRAEGAFF.

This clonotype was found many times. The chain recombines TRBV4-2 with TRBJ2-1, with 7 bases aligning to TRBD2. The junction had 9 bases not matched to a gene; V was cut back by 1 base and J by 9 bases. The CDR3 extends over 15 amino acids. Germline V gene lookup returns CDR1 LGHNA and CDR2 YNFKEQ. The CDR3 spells CASSQGGGLEGEQFF. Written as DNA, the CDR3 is TGTGCCAGCAGCCAAGGCGGGGGTCTCGAGGGTGAGCAGTTCTTC.

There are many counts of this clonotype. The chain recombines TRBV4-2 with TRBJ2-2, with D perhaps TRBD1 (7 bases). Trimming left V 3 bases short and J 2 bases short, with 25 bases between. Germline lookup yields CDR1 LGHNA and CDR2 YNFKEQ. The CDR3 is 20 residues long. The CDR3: CASSQGSGGGVLGNTGELFF. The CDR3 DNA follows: TGTGCCAGCAGCCAGGGGAGCGGAGGGGGCGTCTTAGGAAACACCGGGGAGCTGTTTTTT.

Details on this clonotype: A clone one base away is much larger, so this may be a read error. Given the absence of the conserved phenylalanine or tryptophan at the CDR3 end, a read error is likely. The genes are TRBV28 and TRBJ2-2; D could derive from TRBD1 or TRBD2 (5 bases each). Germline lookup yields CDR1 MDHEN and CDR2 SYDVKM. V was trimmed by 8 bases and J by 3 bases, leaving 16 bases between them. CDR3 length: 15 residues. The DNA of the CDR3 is TGTGCCAGCTCGCTAAACGTGGGGGACACCGGGGAGCTGTTTTCT. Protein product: CASSLNVGDTGELFS.

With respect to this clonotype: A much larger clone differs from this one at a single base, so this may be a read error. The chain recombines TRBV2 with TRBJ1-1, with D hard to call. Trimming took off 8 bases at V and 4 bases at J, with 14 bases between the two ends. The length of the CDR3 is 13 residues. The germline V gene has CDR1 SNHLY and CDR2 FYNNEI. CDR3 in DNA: TGTGCCAGCGGTATCGACGGGGTCACTGAAGCTTTCTTT. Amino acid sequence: CASGIDGVTEAFF.

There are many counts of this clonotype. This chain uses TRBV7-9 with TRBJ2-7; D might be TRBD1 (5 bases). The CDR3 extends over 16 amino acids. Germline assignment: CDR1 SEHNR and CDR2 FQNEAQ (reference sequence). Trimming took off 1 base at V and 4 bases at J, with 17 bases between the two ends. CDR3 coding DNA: TGTGCCAGCAGCTTAGAAGGAACAGGCTGGACGTACGAGCAGTACTTC. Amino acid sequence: CASSLEGTGWTYEQYF. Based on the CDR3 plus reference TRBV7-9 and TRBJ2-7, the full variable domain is DTGVSQNPRHKITKRGQNVTFRCDPISEHNRLYWYRQTLGQGPEFLTYFQNEAQLEKSRLLSDRFSAERPKGSFSTLEIQRTEQGDSAMYLCASSLEGTGWTYEQYFGPGTRLTVT.